Each of the 5 T cell receptor beta chains below was sequenced from the same sample in a study of stem cell transplantation in POMP-related autoinflammatory disease (dated by TCRdb to about 2021). The protocol used for the library was the immunoSEQ multiplex PCR assay. Sourced from immuneACCESS, this table was stored by TCRdb with only in-frame sequences that have V and J called. A share of the clones is absent; for the studies checked, an unresolved V gene accounts for under half, and the remainder has no known explanation. Recorded for this sample are approximately 65,000 clones; under 95% of them occurred a single time. The top ten clonotypes cover about 0.69% of the sample. Taken with the paper, the label for time point translates to: after hematopoietic stem cell transplant. The input for sequencing was CD4+ T cells from PBMCs, taken after stem cell transplantation. These receptors were taken from a human patient with POMP-related autoinflammation and immune dysregulation (PRAID). Following transplantation, T cells from the graft donor may be among those present.

The V gene is TRBV28, the J gene TRBJ1-2; D not resolved. CDR3 size: 13 residues. The germline CDR1 and CDR2 sequences are MDHEN and SYDVKM. Trimming took 3 bases from V and 5 from J, leaving 10 bases between them. The CDR3 bases are TGTGCCAGCAGTTTTAGAGGGAAGTATGGCTACACCTTC. Translating gives CASSFRGKYGYTF.

CDR3 bases: TGCGCCAGCAGCCAAGGGGGAGGGGGCTATGGCTACACCTTC. This translates into CASSQGGGGYGYTF. The chain is built from TRBV5-1 and TRBJ1-2; TRBD1 might be the D (6 bases). With 4 bases removed from V and 4 bases from J, the gap between germline ends came to 14 bases. This CDR3 contains 14 residues. Germline V gene sequence: CDR1 SGHRS, CDR2 YFSETQ.

The chain has TRBV28 and TRBJ2-7, with unresolved D. Germline CDR1 is MDHEN and CDR2 is SYDVKM. V lost 5 bases, J lost 3 bases, and 17 bases lay in between. The CDR3 has 15 residues. The CDR3, as DNA: TGTGCCAGCAGTGGGTCCCAGCAGTACCTCTACGAGCAGTACTTC. Amino acids: CASSGSQQYLYEQYF.

This chain uses TRBV28 with TRBJ1-2; D is ambiguous. V was clipped by 4 bases and J by 2 bases, with 20 bases between them. CDR1 is MDHEN, CDR2 SYDVKM, per germline. The CDR3 is made up of 17 amino acids. The CDR3 region is CASSSLPYYTANYGYTF. CDR3 bases: TGTGCCAGCAGTTCTTTACCCTATTATACAGCGAACTATGGCTACACCTTC.

The chain links TRBV5-4 to TRBJ1-4, with unresolved D. Trimming pared 3 bases from V and 3 bases from J, leaving 15 bases between. The CDR3 totals 16 residues. Germline lookup yields CDR1 SGHNT and CDR2 YYREEE (reference sequence). CDR3 amino acids: CASSSGGRSANEKLFF. CDR3 in DNA: TGTGCCAGCAGCTCGGGTGGACGGTCAGCTAATGAAAAACTGTTTTTT.